The 20 T cell receptor beta chains presented below share a single source sample, sequenced in a study of blood T cells in healthy people across ages. With a J-beta primer mix and a sample-barcoded 5' primer, a second PCR ran roughly 6 to 11 cycles. A single record per CDR3 protein comes from TCRdb applying MiXCR to the 5' RACE reads. The data show around 650,000 distinct CDR3 sequences, with 35% to 50% seen just once and around 30% held by the top ten. Sequencing used blood. The receptors derive from a man older than 75 in good health.

This chain uses TRBV12-3 or TRBV12-4 with TRBJ2-1, with D possibly being TRBD1 or TRBD2 (5 bases each). This CDR3 region has 15 residues. Trimming left V 2 bases short and J 9 bases short, with 17 bases between. The CDR3 here is CASSLRDPTSGEQFF. As DNA, the CDR3 is TGTGCCAGCAGTTTACGGGACCCGACCTCTGGTGAGCAGTTCTTC.

The chain joins TRBV3-1 to TRBJ2-3, with D tentatively TRBD1 (5 bases). Germline values: CDR1 LGHDT, CDR2 YNNKEL (reference sequence). V lost 0 bases and J 0 bases, leaving 10 bases between the germline ends. The CDR3 has 16 residues. CDR3 amino acids: CASSQDWGTSTDTQYF. The CDR3 DNA reads TGTGCCAGCAGCCAAGATTGGGGCACTAGCACAGATACGCAGTATTTT.

CDR3 nucleotides: TGTGCCAGCAGTTACCCGCCAGGCCAGGTGAACGAGCAGTACTTC. It is translated as CASSYPPGQVNEQYF. This rearrangement joins TRBV6-6 to TRBJ2-7, with D unclear. The CDR3 length is 15 residues. Trimming shortened V by 2 bases and J by 5 bases, and 16 bases separated the two germline ends. CDR1 is MNHNY and CDR2 is SVGAGI in the germline V gene (reference sequence).

A remark on this clonotype: The junction and the germline gene differ at one end; a read error may be behind it. This chain connects TRBV7-2 to TRBJ2-7; D might be TRBD1 (6 bases). The J call may be faulty, since TRBJ2-1 better matches the DNA end. Germline V gives CDR1 SGHTA, CDR2 FQGNSA. The CDR3 has 13 residues. The CDR3 loop reads CASSGDRYNGQFF. Written as DNA, the CDR3 is TGTGCCAGCAGCGGAGACAGGTACAATGGGCAGTTCTTC.

The rearrangement links TRBV28 to TRBJ2-7; D uncertain. The CDR3 contains 15 residues. CDR1 and CDR2 from the germline V gene are MDHEN and SYDVKM. The ends were cut back, 6 bases at V and 0 bases at J, with 15 bases in the middle. CDR3 loop: CASSLEARFSYEQYF. CDR3 DNA: TGTGCCAGCAGCCTAGAAGCGCGATTCTCCTACGAGCAGTACTTC.

J is TRBJ2-7 and V is TRBV7-3; 8 bases are shared with TRBD1. The tail of the sequence fits TRBJ2-5 better, so the J call may be wrong. This CDR3 has 14 amino acids. Germline V gives CDR1 SGHTA, CDR2 FQGTGA. The CDR3 DNA reads TGTGCCAGCAGCTTAACAAGCAGGGGGCAGACCCAGTACTTC. Its translation is CASSLTSRGQTQYF.

In its sample, this clonotype was seen a few times. The chain uses TRBV7-9 and TRBJ1-5, with D unresolved. Trimming stripped 1 base from V and 2 bases from J, with 6 bases between. This CDR3 has 14 amino acids. Looked up from germline, CDR1 is SEHNR and CDR2 is FQNEAQ (reference sequence). Here the CDR3 DNA reads TGTGCCAGCAGCTTAGGGGTCGGCAATCAGCCCCAGCATTTT. Translation gives CASSLGVGNQPQHF.

This clonotype has at least ten counts. This chain joins TRBV30 and TRBJ2-5; 8 bases fit TRBD2. The CDR3 extends over 16 amino acids. Germline loops: CDR1 GTSNPN, CDR2 SVGIG (reference sequence). Unmatched junction bases numbered 11, after V lost 4 bases and J lost 1 base. The CDR3 loop is CAWMFRREGLQETQYF. The CDR3 nucleotides read TGTGCCTGGATGTTTCGACGGGAGGGCCTCCAAGAGACCCAGTACTTC.

The sample holds many counts of this clonotype. The chain carries TRBV21-1 and TRBJ2-7; TRBD2, the table's D call, was not compared with the DNA. TRBV21-1 is termed a pseudogene. The CDR3 covers 13 residues. The CDR3 region is CASTPGLAFEQYF. DNA of the CDR3: TGTGCCAGCACCCCGGGACTAGCGTTCGAGCAGTACTTC.

This clonotype has more than one count but fewer than ten. V is TRBV28 and J is TRBJ1-6; D perhaps matches TRBD1 (5 bases). Trimming cost V 7 bases and J 6 bases, with 10 bases left between them. Germline CDR1 reads MDHEN; CDR2 reads SYDVKM. This CDR3 region has 13 residues. CDR3 nucleotide sequence: TGTGCCAGCACCCGACAGATTAATTCACCCCTCCACTTT. Translation: CASTRQINSPLHF. The full variable domain, its missing parts supplied by reference TRBV28 and TRBJ1-6, is DVKVTQSSRYLVKRTGEKVFLECVQDMDHENMFWYRQDPGLGLRLIYFSYDVKMKEKGDIPEGYSVSREKKERFSLILESASTNQTSMYLCASTRQINSPLHFGNGTRLTVT.

This clonotype has just one count. V is TRBV6-6 and J is TRBJ1-2, with 7 bases matching TRBD1. The germline gives CDR1 MNHNY, CDR2 SVGAGI (reference sequence). This CDR3 is built from 15 residues. V gave up 6 bases and J gave up 9 bases; unmatched junction bases: 16. The CDR3 reads CASSEQGRKYESYTF. Here the CDR3 DNA reads TGTGCCAGCAGCGAACAGGGGCGGAAATATGAAAGCTACACCTTC.

This clonotype showed up just a few times. The chain has TRBV20-1 and TRBJ2-5; D ambiguous. There are 11 residues in the CDR3. The ends were cut back, 2 bases at V and 4 bases at J, with 5 bases in the middle. Germline V gives CDR1 DFQATT, CDR2 SNEGSKA (reference sequence). The CDR3 nucleotides are TGCAGTGCTAGAAAGGGAGAGACCCAGTACTTC. Translating it yields CSARKGETQYF.

The chain is built from TRBV10-3 and TRBJ2-3; D gene unclear. The ends were cut back, 2 bases at V and 2 bases at J, with 2 bases in the middle. CDR3 length equals 12 residues. Looked up from germline, CDR1 is ENHRY and CDR2 is SYGVKD. The CDR3 region has the DNA TGTGCCATCAGTGAGGACACAGATACGCAGTATTTT. Encoded protein: CAISEDTDTQYF.

This clonotype appeared many times. The chain recombines TRBV18 with TRBJ2-7, with 9 nucleotides matching TRBD1. The CDR3 totals 12 residues. Germline V gene data show CDR1 as KGHSH and CDR2 as LQKENI. The junction had 3 bases not matched to a gene; V was cut back by 5 bases and J by 7 bases. CDR3 DNA sequence: TGTGCCAGCTCAAGGACAGGGGATGAGCAGTACTTC. Translation gives CASSRTGDEQYF.

This clonotype was counted only a few times. The chain employs TRBV7-2 and TRBJ2-5; perhaps TRBD1 as D (8 bases). V dropped 6 bases and J dropped 2 bases, with 22 bases sitting between them. CDR3 size: 17 residues. CDR1 is SGHTA, CDR2 FQGNSA, per germline. The CDR3 DNA reads TGTGCCAGCAGACCAGGCGGGGGCAGGGGGCGTCAAGAGACCCAGTACTTC. As protein: CASRPGGGRGRQETQYF.

In this sample, this clonotype turned up a few times. The rearrangement links TRBV6-5 to TRBJ2-4, with TRBD1 as a possible D gene (5 bases). Germline V gives CDR1 MNHEY, CDR2 SVGAGI. The CDR3 runs to 17 residues. V was trimmed by 0 bases and J by 1 base, leaving 13 bases between them. The CDR3 DNA is TGTGCCAGCAGTTACTCAGGGCAGGGTCTCGCCAAAAACATTCAGTACTTC. Protein sequence: CASSYSGQGLAKNIQYF.

DNA for the CDR3: TGTGCCAGCAGACACCGGGACAGGGTTGGGTCCTACGAGCAGTACTTC. Translated: CASRHRDRVGSYEQYF. This chain connects TRBV6-2 or TRBV6-3 to TRBJ2-7, with 9 bases identical to TRBD1. The trim removed 6 bases at V and 1 base at J, leaving 10 bases unmatched. Looked up from germline, CDR1 is MNHEY and CDR2 is SVGEGT. CDR3 length equals 16 residues.

The CDR3 reads CASSGGQEHETQYF. DNA for the CDR3: TGCGCCAGCAGCGGCGGACAGGAGCATGAGACCCAGTACTTC. The gene calls are TRBV5-1 and TRBJ2-5; the match to TRBD1 covers 7 bases. Germline loops: CDR1 SGHRS, CDR2 YFSETQ. Germline trimming cut 4 bases from V and 5 bases from J; bases unmatched to any gene: 8. The length of the CDR3 is 14 residues.

This clonotype was detected a few times. The chain recombines TRBV7-2 with TRBJ2-7; TRBD1 aligns across 8 bases. The trim removed 5 bases at V and 4 bases at J, leaving 13 bases unmatched. CDR3 length equals 16 residues. CDR1 SGHTA and CDR2 FQGNSA come from the germline V gene. In nucleotides, the CDR3 is TGTGCCAGCAGCGCGAGAGACAGGGGTGGAAGATACGAGCAGTACTTC. Its translation: CASSARDRGGRYEQYF.

V usage is TRBV12-3 or TRBV12-4 and J usage is TRBJ2-3; 8 bases agree with TRBD2. The length of the CDR3 is 14 residues. The V segment lost 4 bases and the J segment 5 bases; nucleotides outside the gene matches: 5. CDR3 DNA: TGTGCCAGCAGTTCTCGGCGGGGGGAAGATACGCAGTATTTT. Translating it yields CASSSRRGEDTQYF.